This T cell receptor (beta chain) was obtained from a study of shared clonotypes between healthy human individuals. Study conclusions and caveats: It was the non-shared clonotypes that had lower generation probabilities than clonotypes shared by all four donors. The sharing of about 5.3% of naive CD4 clonotypes was seen across a handful of donors.

Every one of the donors was a Caucasian adult that lived in Nashville, Tennessee. In the CD4+ fraction, cells were divided into CD45RA+ naive and CD45RA-negative memory subsets. Comments on this clone: Its antigen is still unknown.

Germline lookup yields CDR1 MDHEN and CDR2 SYDVKM. The germline V and J ends were trimmed by 8 bases and 4 bases, with 11 bases remaining between them. This CDR3 is 13 amino acids long. Profiling relied on immunoSEQ multiplex PCR, and the TCRdb table lists in-frame clones only, not all of them. The profile shows about 1.5 million clones, 95% to 97% of them singletons. The chain recombines TRBV28 with TRBJ1-4; D is unclear. The source of this sequence is a man aged 25-40 years in good health. The sequenced material came from naive CD4+ T cells sorted from blood. Subset given: CD45RA+ positively selected. The CDR3 region is CASALGFNEKLFF. In DNA form, the CDR3 reads TGTGCCAGCGCTCTTGGCTTTAATGAAAAACTGTTTTTT.